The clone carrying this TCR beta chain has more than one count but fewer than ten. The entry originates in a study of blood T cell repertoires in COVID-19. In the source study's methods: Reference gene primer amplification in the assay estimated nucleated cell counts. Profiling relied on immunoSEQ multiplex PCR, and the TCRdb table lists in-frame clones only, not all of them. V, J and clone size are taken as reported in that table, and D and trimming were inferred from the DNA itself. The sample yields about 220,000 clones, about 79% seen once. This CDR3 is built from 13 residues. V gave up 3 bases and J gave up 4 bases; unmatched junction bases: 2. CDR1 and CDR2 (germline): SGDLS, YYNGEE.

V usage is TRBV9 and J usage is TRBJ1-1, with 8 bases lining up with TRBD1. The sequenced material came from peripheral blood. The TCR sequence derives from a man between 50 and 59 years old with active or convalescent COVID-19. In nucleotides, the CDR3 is TGTGCCAGCAGCGATACAGGGGGCACTGAAGCTTTCTTT. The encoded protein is CASSDTGGTEAFF.